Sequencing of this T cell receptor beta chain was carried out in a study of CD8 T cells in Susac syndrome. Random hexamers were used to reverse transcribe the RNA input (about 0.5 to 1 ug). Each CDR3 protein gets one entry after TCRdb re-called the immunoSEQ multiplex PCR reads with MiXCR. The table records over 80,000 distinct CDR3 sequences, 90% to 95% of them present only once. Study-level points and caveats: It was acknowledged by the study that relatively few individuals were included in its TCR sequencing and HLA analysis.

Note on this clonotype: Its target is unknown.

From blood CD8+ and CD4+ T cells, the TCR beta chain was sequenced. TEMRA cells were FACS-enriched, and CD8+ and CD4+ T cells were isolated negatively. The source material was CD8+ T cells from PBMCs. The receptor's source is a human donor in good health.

The DNA of the CDR3 is TGTGCCAGCAGCCAGGAAAGGGGGCTTAGTTCACCCCTCCACTTT. Translation gives CASSQERGLSSPLHF. The chain uses TRBV6-5 and TRBJ1-6; 7 bases line up with TRBD1. CDR3 size: 15 residues. V was clipped by 6 bases and J by 9 bases; unmatched bases: 11. In germline, CDR1 is MNHEY, CDR2 SVGAGI.